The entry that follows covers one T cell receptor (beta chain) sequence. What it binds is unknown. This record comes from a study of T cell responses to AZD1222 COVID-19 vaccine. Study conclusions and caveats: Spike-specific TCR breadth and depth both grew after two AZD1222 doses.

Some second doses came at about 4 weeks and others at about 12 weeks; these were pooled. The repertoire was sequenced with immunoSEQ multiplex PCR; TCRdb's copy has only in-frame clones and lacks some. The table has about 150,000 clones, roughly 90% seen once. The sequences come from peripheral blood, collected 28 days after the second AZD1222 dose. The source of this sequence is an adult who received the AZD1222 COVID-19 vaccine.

CDR3 nucleotides: TGCGCCAGCAGCACAGGACTAGCGGGAGACGAGCAGTACTTC. It codes for CASSTGLAGDEQYF. The chain uses TRBV5-1 and TRBJ2-7; 13 nucleotides align to TRBD2. Germline CDR1 and CDR2: SGHRS and YFSETQ. The V segment lost 4 bases and the J segment 5 bases; nucleotides outside the gene matches: 3. The CDR3 spans 14 residues.